This T cell receptor (beta chain) was retrieved from a study of CD8+ T cells in alopecia areata. Study in general: C3H/HeJ donors with spontaneous alopecia, roughly 6-13 months old, supplied skin grafts to 7-10-week-old female C3H/HeJ mice.

This clone has more than one count but fewer than ten. Each gene name is a mouse one. Read data end 4 residues before the CDR3 end; the end is taken from the germline J gene. The sample contains more than one DNA sequence encoding this CDR3. The CDR3 runs to 14 residues. The junction had 0 bases not matched to a gene; V was cut back by 1 base and J by 1 base. From germline, CDR1 is NSHNY and CDR2 SYGAGN. On the basis of CD4, CD8alpha, NKG2D, NKG2ACE and other markers, pooled cutaneous lymph node cells were sorted. As the sequencing template, cDNA was produced by extracting RNA and reverse transcribing it. Measured with immunoSEQ multiplex PCR; TCRdb has only the in-frame clones, and not every one. This sample has approximately 280,000 clones, each found more than once.

The V gene is TRBV13-1, the J gene TRBJ2-4; TRBD1 aligns across 7 bases. Specimen: CD4+ T cells sorted from a lymph node. The sequence was collected from a C3H/HeJ mouse with alopecia areata. Strain haplotype (MHC): H2-k. CDR3 DNA, as far as it was read: TGTGCCAGCAGTGATCAGGGGGGTCAAAAC. It encodes CASSDQGGQN. The entire CDR3 protein is CASSDQGGQNTLYF.